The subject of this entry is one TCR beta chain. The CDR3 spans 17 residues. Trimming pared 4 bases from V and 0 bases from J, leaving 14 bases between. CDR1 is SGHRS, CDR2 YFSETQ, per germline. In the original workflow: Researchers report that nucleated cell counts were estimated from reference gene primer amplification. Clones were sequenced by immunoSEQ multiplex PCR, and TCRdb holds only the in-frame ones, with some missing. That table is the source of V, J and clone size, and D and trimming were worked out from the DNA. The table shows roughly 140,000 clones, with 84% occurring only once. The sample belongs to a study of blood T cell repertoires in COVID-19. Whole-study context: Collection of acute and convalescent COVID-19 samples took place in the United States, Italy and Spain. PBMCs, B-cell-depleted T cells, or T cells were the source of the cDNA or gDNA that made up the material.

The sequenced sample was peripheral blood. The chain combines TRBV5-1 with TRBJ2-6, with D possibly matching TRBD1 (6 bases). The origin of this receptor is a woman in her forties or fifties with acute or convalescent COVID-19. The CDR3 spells CASSTDPRGSGANVLTF. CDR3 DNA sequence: TGCGCCAGCAGCACAGACCCCAGGGGCTCTGGGGCCAACGTCCTGACTTTC.